Listed below are T cell receptor beta chains from one sample, sequenced in a study of cytomegalovirus exposure and HLA in healthy donors. Profiled with immunoSEQ multiplex PCR; TCRdb holds only in-frame clones, not every one. This table holds around 140,000 clones. Sequencing input: PBMCs. These TCRs come from a woman aged 40 to 50 in good health and CMV-seronegative. The CDR3 runs from the conserved cysteine through the conserved F or W. A D gene is named only where the DNA matches it firmly.

J,V,D,DNA,CDR3
TRBJ1-4,TRBV6-1,TRBD1,TGTGCCAGCATATTGACAGGGGGCGGGGAAAAACTGTTTTTT,CASILTGGGEKLFF
TRBJ2-1,TRBV11-1,TRBD2,TGTGCCAGCAGCTTACCGGGGACTAGCGGCTCCTACAATGAGCAGTTCTTC,CASSLPGTSGSYNEQFF
TRBJ2-3,TRBV10-3,TRBD2,TGTGCCATCAGTGATAGCGGGGGAGCAGATACGCAGTATTTT,CAISDSGGADTQYF
TRBJ1-1,TRBV29-1,.,TGCAGCGTTCTGGTGTGGGAGACTGAAGCTTTCTTT,CSVLVWETEAFF
TRBJ1-1,TRBV7-8,.,TGTGCCAGCAGCTTACTATACAGGGCTTTCACTGAAGCTTTCTTT,CASSLLYRAFTEAFF
TRBJ2-2,TRBV21-1,.,TGTGCCAGCAGCGGCCCAGGGGGGTGGGAGCTGTTTTTT,CASSGPGGWELFF
TRBJ2-3,TRBV27,.,TGTGCCAGCCGATCCGGGGTGAGGGATACGCAGTATTTT,CASRSGVRDTQYF
TRBJ1-2,TRBV6-4,TRBD1,TGTGCCAGCAGTGACTCTTTCACAGGGGGCAGAAGCTACACCTTC,CASSDSFTGGRSYTF
TRBJ1-4,TRBV7-2,.,TGTGCCAGCAGCTTAGCTTATAGTGAAAAACTGTTTTTT,CASSLAYSEKLFF
TRBJ1-1,TRBV19,.,TGTGCCAGTAGTAGGGGGGGCAGGTTGGGGTTGAACACTGAAGCTTTCTTT,CASSRGGRLGLNTEAFF
TRBJ2-2,TRBV27,TRBD1,TGTGCCAGCAGCCCACGAACGGACAGGGTAGCCGGGGAGCTGTTTTTT,CASSPRTDRVAGELFF
TRBJ2-7,TRBV5-4,TRBD2,TGTGCCAGCAGCTTCGGTTGGCGGGGGACCCGAGAGCAGTACTTC,CASSFGWRGTREQYF
TRBJ2-1,TRBV15,TRBD2,TGTGCCACCAGCAGAGCTAGCGGGGGTTCAAATGAGCAGTTCTTC,CATSRASGGSNEQFF
TRBJ1-4,TRBV28,.,TGTGCCGGCAAGGGGCCGGGAACTAATGAAAAACTGTTTTTT,CAGKGPGTNEKLFF
TRBJ1-5,TRBV19,TRBD1,TGTGCCAGTTCGGACAGGGAGGAACAGCCCCAGCATTTT,CASSDREEQPQHF
TRBJ1-1,TRBV7-9,.,TGTGCCAGCAGCTTAGTGGAAGGAGGGAACACTGAAGCTTTCTTT,CASSLVEGGNTEAFF